This T cell receptor (beta chain) appears in the sequencing data of a study of T cells after posttransplantation cyclophosphamide. Measured with immunoSEQ multiplex PCR; TCRdb has only the in-frame clones, and not every one. The sample consists of tens of thousands of clones, approximately 90% of them appearing once. The germline V gene has CDR1 MGHRA and CDR2 YSYEKL. The CDR3 covers 15 residues. The junction had 10 bases not matched to a gene; V was cut back by 4 bases and J by 7 bases. The chain joins TRBV4-1 to TRBJ2-3; 8 nucleotides agree with TRBD2. This clonotype originated in a woman between 50 and 59 years old in good health and a related stem cell transplant donor. Material: PBMCs. Here the CDR3 DNA reads TGCGCCAGCAGCCCAGGGGTAGCGGGGAGCTATACGCAGTATTTT. It yields the protein CASSPGVAGSYTQYF.